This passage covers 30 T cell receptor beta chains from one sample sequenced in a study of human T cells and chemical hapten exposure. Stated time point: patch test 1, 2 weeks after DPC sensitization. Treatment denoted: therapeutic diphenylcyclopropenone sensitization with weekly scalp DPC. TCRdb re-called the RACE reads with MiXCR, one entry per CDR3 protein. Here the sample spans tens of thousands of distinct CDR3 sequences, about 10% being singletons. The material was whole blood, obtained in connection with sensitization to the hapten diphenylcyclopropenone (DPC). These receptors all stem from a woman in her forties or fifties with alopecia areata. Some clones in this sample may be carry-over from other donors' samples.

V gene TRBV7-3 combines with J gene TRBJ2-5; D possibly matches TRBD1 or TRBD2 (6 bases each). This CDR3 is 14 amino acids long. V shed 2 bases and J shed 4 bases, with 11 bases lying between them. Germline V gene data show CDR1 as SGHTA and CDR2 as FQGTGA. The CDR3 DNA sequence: TGTGCCAGCAGCTTACGGGGGCCCGGAGAGACCCAGTACTTC. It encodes CASSLRGPGETQYF.

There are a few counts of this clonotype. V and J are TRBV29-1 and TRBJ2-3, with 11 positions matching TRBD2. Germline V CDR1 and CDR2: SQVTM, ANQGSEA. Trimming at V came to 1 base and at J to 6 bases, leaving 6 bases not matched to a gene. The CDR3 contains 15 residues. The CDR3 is CSVEGERLAGDTQYF. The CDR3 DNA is TGCAGCGTTGAAGGGGAAAGACTAGCGGGGGATACGCAGTATTTT.

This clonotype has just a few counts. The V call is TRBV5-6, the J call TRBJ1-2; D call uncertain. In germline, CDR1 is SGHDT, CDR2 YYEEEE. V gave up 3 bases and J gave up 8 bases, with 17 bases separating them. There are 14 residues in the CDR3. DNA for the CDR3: TGTGCCAGCAGCTCCCAAGGATCCGTATGGGGCTACACCTTC. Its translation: CASSSQGSVWGYTF.

The DNA of the CDR3 is TGCAGTGCTAGATGGTTAGCAGACAATGAGCAGTTCTTC. As protein: CSARWLADNEQFF. The chain combines TRBV20-1 with TRBJ2-1; D call uncertain. Trimming cost V 2 bases and J 5 bases, with 10 bases left between them. The V gene's germline CDR1 is DFQATT and CDR2 SNEGSKA (reference sequence). The CDR3 runs 13 residues.

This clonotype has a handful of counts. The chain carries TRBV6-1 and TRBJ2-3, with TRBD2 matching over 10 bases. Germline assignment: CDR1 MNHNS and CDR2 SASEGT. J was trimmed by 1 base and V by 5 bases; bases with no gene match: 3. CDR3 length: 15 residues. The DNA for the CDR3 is TGTGCCAGCAGTATTGGGACTAGCGGCACAGATACGCAGTATTTT. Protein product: CASSIGTSGTDTQYF.

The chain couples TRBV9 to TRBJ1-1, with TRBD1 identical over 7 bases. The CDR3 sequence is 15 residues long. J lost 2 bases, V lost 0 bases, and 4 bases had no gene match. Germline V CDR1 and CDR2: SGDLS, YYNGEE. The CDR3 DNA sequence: TGTGCCAGCAGCGTAGGTGGGACAGCCAACACTGAAGCTTTCTTT. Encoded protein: CASSVGGTANTEAFF.

CDR3 in amino acids: CSARDTSLGKNIQYF. The CDR3 DNA sequence: TGCAGTGCTAGAGATACTAGCTTAGGCAAAAACATTCAGTACTTC. The genes are TRBV20-1 and TRBJ2-4, with D maybe TRBD2 (6 bases). The CDR3 sequence is 15 residues long. In germline, CDR1 is DFQATT, CDR2 SNEGSKA (reference sequence). Trimming removed 0 bases at V and 3 bases at J, with 12 bases between.

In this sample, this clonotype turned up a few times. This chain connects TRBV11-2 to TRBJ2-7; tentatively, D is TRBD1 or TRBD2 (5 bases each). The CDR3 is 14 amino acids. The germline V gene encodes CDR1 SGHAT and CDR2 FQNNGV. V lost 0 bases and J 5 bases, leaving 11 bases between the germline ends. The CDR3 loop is CASSLDRGLHEQYF. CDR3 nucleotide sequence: TGTGCCAGCAGCTTAGATCGGGGCCTCCACGAGCAGTACTTC.

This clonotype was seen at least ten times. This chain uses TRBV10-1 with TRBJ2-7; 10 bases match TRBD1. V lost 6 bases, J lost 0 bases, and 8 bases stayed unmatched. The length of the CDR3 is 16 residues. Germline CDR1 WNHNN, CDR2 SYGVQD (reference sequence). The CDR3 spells CASRATGTGASYEQYF. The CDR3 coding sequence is TGCGCCAGCAGGGCCACCGGGACAGGGGCCTCCTACGAGCAGTACTTC.

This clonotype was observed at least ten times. The CDR3 protein is CASSEASESSPLHF. Here the CDR3 DNA reads TGTGCCAGCAGTGAAGCTAGCGAGAGCTCACCCCTCCACTTT. This sequence joins TRBV2 and TRBJ1-6; D is undetermined. Germline V CDR1 and CDR2: SNHLY, FYNNEI. This CDR3 has 14 residues. Trimming shortened V by 0 bases and J by 10 bases, and 10 bases separated the two germline ends.

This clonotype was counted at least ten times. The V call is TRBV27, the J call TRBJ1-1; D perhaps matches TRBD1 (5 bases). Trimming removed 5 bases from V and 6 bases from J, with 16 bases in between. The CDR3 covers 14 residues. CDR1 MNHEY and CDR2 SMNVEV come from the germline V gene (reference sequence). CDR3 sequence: CASSGRVGLPEAFF. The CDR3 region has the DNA TGTGCCAGCAGTGGACGTGTGGGACTCCCTGAAGCTTTCTTT.

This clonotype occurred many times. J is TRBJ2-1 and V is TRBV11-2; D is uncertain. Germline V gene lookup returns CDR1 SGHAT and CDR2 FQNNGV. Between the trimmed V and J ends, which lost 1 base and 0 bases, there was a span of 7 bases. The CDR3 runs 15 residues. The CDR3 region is CASSLGGVSYNEQFF. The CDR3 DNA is TGTGCCAGCAGCTTAGGTGGGGTCTCCTACAATGAGCAGTTCTTC.

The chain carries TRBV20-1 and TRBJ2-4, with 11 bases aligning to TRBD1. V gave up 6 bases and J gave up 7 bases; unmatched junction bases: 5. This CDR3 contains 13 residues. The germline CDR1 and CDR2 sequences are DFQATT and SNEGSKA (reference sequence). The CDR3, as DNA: TGCAGTGCACCAGGGACAGGGGGGAACATTCAGTACTTC. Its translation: CSAPGTGGNIQYF.

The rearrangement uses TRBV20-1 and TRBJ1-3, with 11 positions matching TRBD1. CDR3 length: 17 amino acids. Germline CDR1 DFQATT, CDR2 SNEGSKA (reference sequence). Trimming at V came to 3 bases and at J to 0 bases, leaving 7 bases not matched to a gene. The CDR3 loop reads CSARDAGTGGSGNTIYF. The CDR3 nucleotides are TGCAGTGCTAGGGACGCCGGGACAGGGGGCTCTGGAAACACCATATATTTT.

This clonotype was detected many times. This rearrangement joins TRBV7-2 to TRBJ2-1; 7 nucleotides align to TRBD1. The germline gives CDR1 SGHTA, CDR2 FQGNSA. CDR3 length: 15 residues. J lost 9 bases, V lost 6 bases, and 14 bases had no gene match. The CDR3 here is CASSQGTDIRGEQFF. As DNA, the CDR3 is TGTGCCAGCAGTCAAGGGACAGACATTCGTGGTGAGCAGTTCTTC.

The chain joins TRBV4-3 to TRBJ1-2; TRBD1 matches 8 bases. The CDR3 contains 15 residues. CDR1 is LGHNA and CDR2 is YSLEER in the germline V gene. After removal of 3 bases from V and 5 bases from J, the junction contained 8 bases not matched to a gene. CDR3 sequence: CASSQLTGGWYGYTF. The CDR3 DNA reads TGCGCCAGCAGCCAGCTTACAGGGGGATGGTATGGCTACACCTTC.

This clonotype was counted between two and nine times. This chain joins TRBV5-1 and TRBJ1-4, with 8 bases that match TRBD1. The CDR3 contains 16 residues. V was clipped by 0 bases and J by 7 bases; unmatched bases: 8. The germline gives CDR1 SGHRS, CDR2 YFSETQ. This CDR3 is CASSLAGRGPPEKLFF. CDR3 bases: TGCGCCAGCAGCTTGGCGGGCAGGGGGCCTCCTGAAAAACTGTTTTTT.

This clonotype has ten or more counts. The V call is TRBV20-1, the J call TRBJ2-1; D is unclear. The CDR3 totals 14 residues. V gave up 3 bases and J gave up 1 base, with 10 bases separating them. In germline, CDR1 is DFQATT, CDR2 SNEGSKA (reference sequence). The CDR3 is CSASGSGSYNEQFF. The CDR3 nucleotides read TGCAGTGCTAGTGGGTCAGGATCCTACAATGAGCAGTTCTTC.

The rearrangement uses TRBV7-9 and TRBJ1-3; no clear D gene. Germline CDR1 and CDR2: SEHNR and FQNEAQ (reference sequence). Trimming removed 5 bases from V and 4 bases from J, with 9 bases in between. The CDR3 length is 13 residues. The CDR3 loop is CASSPVSGNTIYF. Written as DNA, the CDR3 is TGTGCCAGCAGCCCGGTCTCCGGAAACACCATATATTTT.

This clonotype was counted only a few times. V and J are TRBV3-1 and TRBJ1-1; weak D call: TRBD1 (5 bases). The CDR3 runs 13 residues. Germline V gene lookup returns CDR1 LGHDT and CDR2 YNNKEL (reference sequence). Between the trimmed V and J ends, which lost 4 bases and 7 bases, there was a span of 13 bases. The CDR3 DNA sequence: TGTGCCAGCAGCCGCACCGGGACGGATGAAGCTTTCTTT. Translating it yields CASSRTGTDEAFF.

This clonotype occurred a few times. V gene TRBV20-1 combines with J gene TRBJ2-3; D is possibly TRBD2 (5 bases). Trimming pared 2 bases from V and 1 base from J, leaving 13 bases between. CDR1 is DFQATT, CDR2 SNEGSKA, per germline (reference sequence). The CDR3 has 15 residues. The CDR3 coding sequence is TGCAGTGCTAGAAAACTAGTTATGGGCACAGATACGCAGTATTTT. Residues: CSARKLVMGTDTQYF.

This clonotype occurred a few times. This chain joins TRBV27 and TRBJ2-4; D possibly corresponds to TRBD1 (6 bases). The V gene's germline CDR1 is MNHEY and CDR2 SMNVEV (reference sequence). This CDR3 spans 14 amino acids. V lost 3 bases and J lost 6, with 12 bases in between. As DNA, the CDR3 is TGTGCCAGCAGTTTCATGGGGGCCGGAAACATTCAGTACTTC. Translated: CASSFMGAGNIQYF.

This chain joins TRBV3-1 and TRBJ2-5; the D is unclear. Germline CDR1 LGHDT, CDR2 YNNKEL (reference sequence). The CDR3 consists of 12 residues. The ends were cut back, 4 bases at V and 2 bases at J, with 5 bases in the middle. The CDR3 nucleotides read TGTGCCAGCAGCCGCTTTCAAGAGACCCAGTACTTC. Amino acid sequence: CASSRFQETQYF.

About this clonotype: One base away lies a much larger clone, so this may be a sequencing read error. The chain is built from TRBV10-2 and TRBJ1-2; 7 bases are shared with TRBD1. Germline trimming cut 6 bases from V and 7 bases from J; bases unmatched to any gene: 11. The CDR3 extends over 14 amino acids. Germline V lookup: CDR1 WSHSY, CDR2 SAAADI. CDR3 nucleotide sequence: TGCGCCAGCAGCCCGGCAGGGGGGCGCAGTGGCTACACCTTC. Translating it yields CASSPAGGRSGYTF.

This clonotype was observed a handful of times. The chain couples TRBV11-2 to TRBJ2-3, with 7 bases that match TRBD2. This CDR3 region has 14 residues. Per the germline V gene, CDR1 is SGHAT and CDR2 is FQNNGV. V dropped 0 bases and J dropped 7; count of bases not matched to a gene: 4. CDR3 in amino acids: CASSLDSGGYTQYF. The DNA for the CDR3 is TGTGCCAGCAGCTTAGATTCGGGGGGATATACGCAGTATTTT.

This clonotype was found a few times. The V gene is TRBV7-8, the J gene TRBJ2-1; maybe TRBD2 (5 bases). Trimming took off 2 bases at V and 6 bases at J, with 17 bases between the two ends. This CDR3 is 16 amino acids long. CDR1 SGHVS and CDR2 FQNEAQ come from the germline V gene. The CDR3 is CASSLLSLAGRNEQFF. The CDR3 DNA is TGTGCCAGCAGCTTACTGTCTCTGGCGGGTCGCAATGAGCAGTTCTTC.

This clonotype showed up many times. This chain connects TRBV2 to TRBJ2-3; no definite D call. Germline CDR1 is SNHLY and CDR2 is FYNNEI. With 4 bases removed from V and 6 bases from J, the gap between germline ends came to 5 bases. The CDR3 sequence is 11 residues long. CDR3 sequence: CASSVSDTQYF. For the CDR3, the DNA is TGTGCCAGCAGTGTTTCGGATACGCAGTATTTT.

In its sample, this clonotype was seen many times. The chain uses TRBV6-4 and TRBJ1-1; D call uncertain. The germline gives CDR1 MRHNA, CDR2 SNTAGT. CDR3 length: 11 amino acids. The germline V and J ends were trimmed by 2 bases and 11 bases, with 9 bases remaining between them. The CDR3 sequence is CASSDGMKAFF. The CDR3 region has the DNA TGTGCCAGCAGTGACGGTATGAAGGCTTTCTTT.

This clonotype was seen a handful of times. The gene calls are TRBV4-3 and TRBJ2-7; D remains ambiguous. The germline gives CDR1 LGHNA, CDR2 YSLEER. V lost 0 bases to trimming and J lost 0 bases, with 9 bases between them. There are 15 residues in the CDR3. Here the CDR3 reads CASSQDPQNSYEQYF. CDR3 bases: TGCGCCAGCAGCCAAGACCCTCAAAACTCCTACGAGCAGTACTTC.

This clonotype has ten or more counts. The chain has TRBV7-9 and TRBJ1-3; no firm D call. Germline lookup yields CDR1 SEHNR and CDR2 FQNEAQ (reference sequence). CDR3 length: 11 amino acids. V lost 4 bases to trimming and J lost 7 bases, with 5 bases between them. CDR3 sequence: CASSSGNTIYF. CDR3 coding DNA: TGTGCCAGCAGCTCCGGCAACACCATATATTTT.